These 10 T cell receptor beta chains originate from one sample sequenced in a study of response to subunit inactivated influenza vaccine. TCRdb re-analysed the RT-PCR reads in MiXCR, keeping a single row per CDR3 protein. The sample has hundreds of thousands of distinct CDR3 sequences; roughly 25% are singletons. The material sequenced was CD4+ T cells sorted from PBMCs, taken 4 to 6 days after vaccination. All receptors come from a man aged 45-65 years who received an inactivated influenza vaccine.

This clonotype appeared a few times. V gene TRBV14 combines with J gene TRBJ1-2; D is uncertain. Germline CDR1 SGHDN, CDR2 FVKESK. V shed 2 bases and J shed 8 bases, with 12 bases lying between them. The CDR3 is 13 residues long. CDR3 nucleotide sequence: TGTGCCAGCAGCCAATCGCCAGGTCGCGGCTACACCTTC. It is translated as CASSQSPGRGYTF.

V gene TRBV20-1 combines with J gene TRBJ2-1; TRBD2 is a possible D gene (6 bases). Germline lookup yields CDR1 DFQATT and CDR2 SNEGSKA (reference sequence). CDR3 length equals 14 residues. This CDR3 is CCTGGATGGNEQFF. CDR3 nucleotides: TGCTGCACTGGAGGTGCCACAGGAGGGAATGAGCAGTTCTTC.

This clonotype has just a few counts. This sequence joins TRBV7-2 and TRBJ2-1, with D possibly TRBD2 on 7 matching bases. This CDR3 has 15 amino acids. V was trimmed by 5 bases and J by 2 bases, leaving 13 bases between them. Germline CDR1 and CDR2: SGHTA and FQGNSA. The CDR3 protein is CASSRGASAYNEQFF. CDR3 bases: TGTGCCAGCAGCCGGGGGGCTAGCGCCTACAATGAGCAGTTCTTC.

The rearrangement joins TRBV5-6 to TRBJ2-7; D unclear. CDR3 length equals 12 residues. The germline V gene encodes CDR1 SGHDT and CDR2 YYEEEE. Trimming left V 0 bases short and J 7 bases short, with 8 bases between. In nucleotides, the CDR3 is TGTGCCAGCAGCTTGGAATTCGGTGAGCAGTACTTC. Translated, it gives CASSLEFGEQYF.

This clonotype was seen a few times. V usage is TRBV12-3 or TRBV12-4 and J usage is TRBJ2-1; TRBD2 agrees at 11 bases. With V trimmed by 4 bases and J by 9 bases, 2 bases remained unmatched. CDR3 length: 13 residues. DNA of the CDR3: TGTGCCAGCAGTTCGACTAGCGGGACTGAGCAGTTCTTC. Translated: CASSSTSGTEQFF.

The genes are TRBV30 and TRBJ2-3; weak D call: TRBD2 (6 bases). The CDR3 consists of 13 residues. The V gene's germline CDR1 is GTSNPN and CDR2 SVGIG (reference sequence). The germline V and J ends were trimmed by 5 bases and 3 bases, with 12 bases remaining between them. CDR3 amino acids: CAWATGGTDTQYF. CDR3 nucleotide sequence: TGTGCCTGGGCCACTGGGGGGACAGATACGCAGTATTTT.

The chain joins TRBV12-3 or TRBV12-4 to TRBJ2-4; D may be TRBD1 or TRBD2 (6 bases each). This CDR3 contains 14 residues. V gave up 3 bases and J gave up 8 bases, with 14 bases separating them. This chain's CDR3 is CASSLVPGGDIQYF. The CDR3 DNA reads as TGTGCCAGCAGTTTGGTCCCCGGGGGCGACATTCAGTACTTC.

J is TRBJ1-3 and V is TRBV24-1; D is ambiguous. Per germline, CDR1 KGHDR and CDR2 SFDVKD. This CDR3 region has 12 residues. V gave up 5 bases and J gave up 1 base, with 2 bases separating them. The CDR3, as DNA: TGTGCCACCAGTGCTTCTGGAAACACCATATATTTT. It encodes CATSASGNTIYF.

There are a few counts of this clonotype. The V gene is TRBV3-1, the J gene TRBJ2-7; 8 bases line up with TRBD2. The CDR3 sequence is 16 residues long. The ends lost 0 bases at V and 5 bases at J; junction bases unmatched: 9. Germline-derived CDR1 and CDR2 are LGHDT and YNNKEL (reference sequence). The CDR3 here is CASSQERGGRTNEQYF. CDR3 in DNA: TGTGCCAGCAGCCAAGAAAGGGGCGGGAGGACTAACGAGCAGTACTTC.

This clonotype is a singleton in its sample. This chain connects TRBV10-3 to TRBJ1-3; no definite D call. V was trimmed by 2 bases and J by 2 bases, leaving 10 bases between them. Germline V lookup: CDR1 ENHRY, CDR2 SYGVKD. The CDR3 has 15 amino acids. The CDR3 loop reads CAISEKAAAGNTIYF. The DNA for the CDR3 is TGTGCCATCAGTGAGAAGGCAGCAGCTGGAAACACCATATATTTT.